Presented here are 3 T cell receptor beta chains from one specimen sequenced in a study of blood T cell repertoires in COVID-19. Sequencing was performed with immunoSEQ multiplex PCR; in TCRdb, only in-frame clones are kept and a portion is missing. The sample yields about 170,000 clones, roughly 80% seen once. Sequences were obtained from PBMCs or T cells enriched from blood (not recorded which). The receptor source for this set is a woman aged 45 to 65 who had recovered from COVID-19.

In its sample, this clone was seen a few times. The chain couples TRBV9 to TRBJ2-2; a possible D gene is TRBD1 (6 bases). The germline V gene encodes CDR1 SGDLS and CDR2 YYNGEE. There are 16 residues in the CDR3. The ends were cut back, 3 bases at V and 5 bases at J, with 17 bases in the middle. The CDR3: CASSARVGQITGELFF. CDR3 in DNA: TGTGCCAGCAGCGCTCGAGTAGGACAGATTACCGGGGAGCTGTTTTTT.

This clone was seen a few times. The V gene is TRBV7-9, the J gene TRBJ2-1, with 7 bases lining up with TRBD2. J gave up 3 bases and V 4 bases, and 9 bases lay outside the gene matches. The CDR3 extends over 16 amino acids. From germline, CDR1 is SEHNR and CDR2 FQNEAQ (reference sequence). Here the CDR3 reads CASSSSTSGDYNEQFF. DNA for the CDR3: TGTGCCAGCAGCTCCTCCACGAGCGGGGACTACAATGAGCAGTTCTTC.

The chain carries TRBV4-3 and TRBJ1-3, with D uncertain. From germline, CDR1 is LGHNA and CDR2 YSLEER. The V end was cut by 1 base, the J end by 0 bases, with 10 bases between. This CDR3 spans 16 amino acids. Here the CDR3 reads CASSQGAGSSGNTIYF. The CDR3 region has the DNA TGCGCCAGCAGCCAAGGGGCCGGTAGCTCTGGAAACACCATATATTTT.